These 3 T cell receptor beta chains came from one sample sequenced in a study of T cells in Graves' hyperthyroidism and ophthalmopathy. The TCR beta CDR3 regions underwent amplification using RNA transcripts as the source. First-round RT-PCR targeting the TCR CDR3 was performed with the HTBI primer set. TCRdb itself ran the multiplex PCR reads through MiXCR, one entry per CDR3 protein. This table has around 610,000 distinct CDR3 sequences, under 15% appearing once. The sequencing input was blood. These receptors all come from a woman aged 35 to 49 with Graves' ophthalmopathy.

This rearrangement joins TRBV3-1 to TRBJ2-7; 9 bases map to TRBD1. V was pared by 0 bases and J by 5 bases, with 5 bases of the junction left unmatched. The CDR3 sequence is 15 residues long. The germline gives CDR1 LGHDT, CDR2 YNNKEL (reference sequence). The CDR3 sequence is CASSQDTTGGHEQYF. In DNA form, the CDR3 reads TGTGCCAGCAGCCAAGACACTACAGGGGGCCACGAGCAGTACTTC.

This clonotype occurred many times. The V gene is TRBV6-2 or TRBV6-3, the J gene TRBJ1-1, with D possibly matching TRBD1 (5 bases). Trimming left V 7 bases short and J 0 bases short, with 18 bases between. Germline CDR1 MNHEY, CDR2 SVGEGT. The CDR3 is 16 amino acids. In DNA form, the CDR3 reads TGTGCCAGCACCTACGGGCAGGGCTGGGTGAACACTGAAGCTTTCTTT. Its translation is CASTYGQGWVNTEAFF.

This clonotype was seen repeatedly, ten times or more. The chain combines TRBV29-1 with TRBJ2-7, with a possible D match to TRBD1 (5 bases). The V and J ends lost 5 bases and 5 bases respectively, with 10 bases between them. The CDR3 is 11 residues long. Germline CDR1 is SQVTM and CDR2 is ANQGSEA. CDR3 sequence (DNA): TGCAGCGTTTCGAGACAGAACGAGCAGTACTTC. Translated, it gives CSVSRQNEQYF.